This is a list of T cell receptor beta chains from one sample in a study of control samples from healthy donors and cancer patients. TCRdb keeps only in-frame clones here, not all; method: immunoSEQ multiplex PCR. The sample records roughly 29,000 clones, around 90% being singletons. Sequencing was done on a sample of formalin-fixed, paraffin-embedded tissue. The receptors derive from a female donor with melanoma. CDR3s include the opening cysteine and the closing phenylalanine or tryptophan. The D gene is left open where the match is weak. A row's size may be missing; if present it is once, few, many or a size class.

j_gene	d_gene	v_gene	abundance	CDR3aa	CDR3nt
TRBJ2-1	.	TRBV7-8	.	CASRPGGGPRDEQFF	TGTGCCAGCAGGCCAGGGGGAGGGCCAAGGGATGAGCAGTTCTTC
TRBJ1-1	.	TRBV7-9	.	CASSLQQEAFF	TGTGCCAGCAGCTTGCAACAGGAAGCTTTCTTT
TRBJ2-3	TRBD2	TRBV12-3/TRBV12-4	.	CASSPQGLVTQYF	TGTGCCAGCAGTCCCCAGGGACTAGTAACGCAGTATTTT
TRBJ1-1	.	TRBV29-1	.	CSAERGANTEAFF	TGCAGCGCTGAAAGGGGGGCGAACACTGAAGCTTTCTTT
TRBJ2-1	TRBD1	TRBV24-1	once	CATSRDSEQFF	TGTGCCACCAGCCGGGACAGCGAGCAGTTCTTC
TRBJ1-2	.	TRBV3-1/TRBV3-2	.	CASSQDLFNYGYTF	TGTGCCAGCAGCCAGGACCTCTTTAACTATGGCTACACCTTC
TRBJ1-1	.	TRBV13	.	CASSLFNLVQLNTEAFF	TGTGCCAGCAGCTTATTTAACTTAGTACAGCTAAACACTGAAGCTTTCTTT
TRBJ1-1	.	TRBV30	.	CAWSVWGNTEAFF	TGTGCCTGGAGTGTTTGGGGGAACACTGAAGCTTTCTTT
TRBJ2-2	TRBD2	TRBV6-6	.	CASSLLAGVGTGELFF	TGTGCCAGCAGTCTACTAGCGGGAGTGGGTACCGGGGAGCTGTTTTTT
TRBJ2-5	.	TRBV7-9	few	CASSARQSIQETQYF	TGTGCCAGCAGCGCCCGACAAAGCATACAAGAGACCCAGTACTTC
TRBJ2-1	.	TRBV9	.	CASSVGGGASSYNEQFF	TGTGCCAGCAGCGTAGGAGGCGGGGCCAGCTCCTACAATGAGCAGTTCTTC
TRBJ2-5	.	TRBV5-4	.	CASSSGASRETQYF	TGTGCCAGCAGCTCCGGGGCTTCAAGGGAGACCCAGTACTTC
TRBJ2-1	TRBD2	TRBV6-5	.	CASSYSGRAYNEQFF	TGTGCCAGCAGTTACAGCGGGAGGGCCTACAATGAGCAGTTCTTC
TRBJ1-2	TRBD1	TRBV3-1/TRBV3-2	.	CASSQGWTGGSYGYTF	TGTGCCAGCAGCCAAGGTTGGACAGGAGGTTCCTATGGCTACACCTTC
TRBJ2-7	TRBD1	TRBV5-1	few	CASSTGTGGTYEQYF	TGCGCCAGCAGTACCGGGACAGGGGGAACCTACGAGCAGTACTTC
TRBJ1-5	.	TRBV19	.	CASSPTTYQPQHF	TGTGCCAGTAGTCCAACGACCTATCAGCCCCAGCATTTT
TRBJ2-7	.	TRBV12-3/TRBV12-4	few	CASSLDRLEQYF	TGTGCCAGCAGTTTAGACCGATTGGAGCAGTACTTC
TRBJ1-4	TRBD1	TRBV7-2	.	CASSLGQGATNEKLFF	TGTGCCAGCAGCCTTGGACAGGGTGCAACTAATGAAAAACTGTTTTTT
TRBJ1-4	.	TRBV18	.	CASSVSDDLGEKLFF	TGTGCCAGCTCAGTATCGGACGACCTGGGCGAAAAACTGTTTTTT
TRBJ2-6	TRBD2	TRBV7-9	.	CASSLGSAGVVSGANVLTF	TGTGCCAGCAGCTTAGGGTCAGCGGGAGTAGTCTCTGGGGCCAACGTCCTGACTTTC
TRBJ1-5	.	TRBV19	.	CASRKQGGNQPQHF	TGTGCCAGTAGAAAACAGGGTGGCAATCAGCCCCAGCATTTT
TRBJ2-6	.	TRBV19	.	CASSMLGLTSGANVLTF	TGTGCCAGTAGTATGTTGGGACTCACCTCTGGGGCCAACGTCCTGACTTTC
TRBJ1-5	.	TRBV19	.	CASSTLDSFGNQPQHF	TGTGCCAGTAGTACCCTGGACAGTTTTGGCAATCAGCCCCAGCATTTT
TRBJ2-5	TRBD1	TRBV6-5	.	CASSPGTGVRGTQYF	TGTGCCAGCAGTCCCGGGACAGGGGTTCGTGGGACCCAGTACTTC
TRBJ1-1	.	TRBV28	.	CASSWWGAMGYTEAFF	TGTGCCAGCAGTTGGTGGGGGGCTATGGGGTACACTGAAGCTTTCTTT
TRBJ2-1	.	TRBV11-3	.	CASSFEDNEQFF	TGTGCCAGCAGCTTCGAGGACAATGAGCAGTTCTTC
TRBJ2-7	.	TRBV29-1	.	CSVVELYEQYF	TGCAGCGTTGTGGAGCTCTACGAGCAGTACTTC
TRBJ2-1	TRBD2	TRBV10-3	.	CAISESGGSYNEQFF	TGTGCCATCAGTGAGAGTGGCGGGAGTTACAATGAGCAGTTCTTC
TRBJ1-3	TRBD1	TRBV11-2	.	CASRRTGASGNTIYF	TGTGCCAGCAGACGGACAGGGGCCTCTGGAAACACCATATATTTT
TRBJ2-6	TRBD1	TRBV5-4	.	CASSWGQPRSGANVLTF	TGTGCCAGCAGCTGGGGACAGCCGCGCTCTGGGGCCAACGTCCTGACTTTC
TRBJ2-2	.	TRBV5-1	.	CASSRHVVVGSPGELFF	TGCGCCAGCAGCCGCCATGTGGTAGTGGGGTCGCCCGGGGAGCTGTTTTTT
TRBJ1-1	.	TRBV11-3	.	CASSKGEGRGTEAFF	TGTGCCAGCAGCAAGGGGGAGGGAAGGGGCACTGAAGCTTTCTTT
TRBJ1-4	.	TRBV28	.	CASSLWGIEKLFF	TGTGCCAGCAGCCTGTGGGGTATCGAAAAACTGTTTTTT
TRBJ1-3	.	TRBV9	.	CASSADMGGSSSGNTIYF	TGTGCCAGCAGCGCCGATATGGGGGGGTCCAGCTCTGGAAACACCATATATTTT
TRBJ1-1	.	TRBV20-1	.	CSASPSSLGNTEAFF	TGCAGTGCTAGTCCGTCTTCCCTGGGGAACACTGAAGCTTTCTTT
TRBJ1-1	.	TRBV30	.	CAWSRVGTEAFF	TGTGCCTGGAGTAGGGTTGGCACTGAAGCTTTCTTT
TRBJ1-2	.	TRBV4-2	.	CASSQSYREANYGYTF	TGTGCCAGCAGCCAATCCTACAGGGAGGCTAACTATGGCTACACCTTC
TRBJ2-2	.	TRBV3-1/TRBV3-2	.	CASSQGLGRTGELFF	TGTGCCAGCAGCCAAGGGTTAGGGCGGACCGGGGAGCTGTTTTTT
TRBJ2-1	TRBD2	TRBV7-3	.	CASSRTSGSDNEQFF	TGTGCCAGCAGCCGGACTAGCGGGAGTGATAATGAGCAGTTCTTC
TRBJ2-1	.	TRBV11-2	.	CASSLAYKQFF	TGTGCCAGCAGCTTAGCGTATAAGCAGTTCTTC
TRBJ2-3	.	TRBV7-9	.	CASSRIRDPDTQYF	TGTGCCAGCAGCCGCATCCGGGACCCAGATACGCAGTATTTT
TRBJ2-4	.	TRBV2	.	CASSEVDIQYF	TGTGCCAGCAGTGAGGTTGACATTCAGTACTTC
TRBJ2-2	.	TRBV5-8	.	CASSLGAGWSGELFF	TGTGCCAGCAGCTTGGGGGCGGGCTGGTCCGGGGAGCTGTTTTTT
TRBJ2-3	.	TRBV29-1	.	CSVEAGAHTDTQYF	TGCAGCGTTGAAGCGGGAGCCCACACAGATACGCAGTATTTT
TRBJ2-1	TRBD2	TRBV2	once	CASRGTSPNEQFF	TGTGCCAGCAGGGGGACTAGCCCTAATGAGCAGTTCTTC
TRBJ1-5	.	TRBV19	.	CASRAAGGVRPQHF	TGTGCCAGTAGGGCAGCAGGAGGCGTTAGGCCCCAGCATTTT
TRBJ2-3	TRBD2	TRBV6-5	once	CASSYSSGLVTDTQYF	TGTGCCAGCAGTTACTCGTCGGGACTAGTCACAGATACGCAGTATTTT
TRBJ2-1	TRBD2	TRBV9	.	CASALAGEGLNEQFF	TGTGCCAGCGCTCTAGCGGGAGAAGGATTGAATGAGCAGTTCTTC
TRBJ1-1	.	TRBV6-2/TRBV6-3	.	CASSYRHTEAFF	TGTGCCAGCAGTTACCGCCACACTGAAGCTTTCTTT
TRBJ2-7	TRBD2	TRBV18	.	CASSLAGGSYEQYF	TGTGCCAGCTCATTAGCGGGAGGCTCCTACGAGCAGTACTTC
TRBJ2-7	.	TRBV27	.	CASSPSSYEQYF	TGTGCCAGCAGTCCGAGCTCCTACGAGCAGTACTTC
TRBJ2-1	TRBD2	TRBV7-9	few	CASSSWTSGRRNEQFF	TGTGCCAGCAGTTCTTGGACTAGCGGGAGGCGCAATGAGCAGTTCTTC